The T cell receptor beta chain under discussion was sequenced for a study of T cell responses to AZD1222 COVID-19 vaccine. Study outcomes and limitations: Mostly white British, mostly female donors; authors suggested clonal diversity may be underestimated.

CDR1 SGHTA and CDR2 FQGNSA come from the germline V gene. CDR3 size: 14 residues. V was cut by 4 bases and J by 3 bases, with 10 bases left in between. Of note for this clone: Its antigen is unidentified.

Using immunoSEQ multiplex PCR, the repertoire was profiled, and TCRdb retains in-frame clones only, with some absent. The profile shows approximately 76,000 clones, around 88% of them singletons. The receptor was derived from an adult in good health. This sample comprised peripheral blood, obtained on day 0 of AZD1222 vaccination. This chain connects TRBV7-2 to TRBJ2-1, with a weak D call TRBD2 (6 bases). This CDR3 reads CASSSGGYYNEQFF. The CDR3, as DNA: TGTGCCAGCAGCTCCGGGGGTTACTACAATGAGCAGTTCTTC.